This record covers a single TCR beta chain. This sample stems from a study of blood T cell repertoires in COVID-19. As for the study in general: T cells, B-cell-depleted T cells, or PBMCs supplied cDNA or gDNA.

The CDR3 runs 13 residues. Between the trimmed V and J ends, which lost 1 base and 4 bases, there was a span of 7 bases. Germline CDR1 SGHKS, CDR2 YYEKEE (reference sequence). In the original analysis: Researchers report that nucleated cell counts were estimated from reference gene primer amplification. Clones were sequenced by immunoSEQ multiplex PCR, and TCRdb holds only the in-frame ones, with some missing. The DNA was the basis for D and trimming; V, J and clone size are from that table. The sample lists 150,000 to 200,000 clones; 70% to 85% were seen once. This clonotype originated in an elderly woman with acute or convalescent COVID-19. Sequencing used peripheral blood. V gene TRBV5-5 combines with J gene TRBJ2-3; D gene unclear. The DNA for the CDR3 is TGTGCCAGCAGCTTGTTTTCCGCAGATACGCAGTATTTT. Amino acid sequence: CASSLFSADTQYF.